A single T cell receptor (beta chain) is shown here with its context. The antigen is unknown. These data belong to a study of glioma-infiltrating T cells. Whole-study results and caveats: CDR3 overlap between tissue and blood was very small. Above-expected tissue-blood divergence occurred in all gliomas, most in low-grade ones.

TCR alpha and beta CDR3 regions were amplified from RNA using iRepertoire nested multiplex PCR. For one-step reverse transcription and amplification, about 90-450 ng of tissue mRNA or PBMC total RNA was used. TCRdb processed the multiplex PCR reads anew with MiXCR; each CDR3 protein has one entry. The sample carries around 120,000 distinct CDR3 sequences, approximately 24% recorded once. V shed 1 base, J shed 10 bases, and the junction held 5 bases outside the gene matches. This CDR3 comprises 14 residues. CDR1 and CDR2 (germline): SGHTA, FQGNSA. The receptor was derived from a human donor with low-grade glioma or glioblastoma, undergoing nonglioma brain surgery, or in good health (not recorded which). The chain joins TRBV7-2 to TRBJ2-2; 8 bases agree with TRBD1. Source material: glioma tissue, nonneoplastic brain tissue, or PBMCs (not recorded which). In DNA, the CDR3 is TGTGCCAGCAGCTTAGATCAGGGGGCGGAGGAGCTGTTTTTT. Translated: CASSLDQGAEELFF.